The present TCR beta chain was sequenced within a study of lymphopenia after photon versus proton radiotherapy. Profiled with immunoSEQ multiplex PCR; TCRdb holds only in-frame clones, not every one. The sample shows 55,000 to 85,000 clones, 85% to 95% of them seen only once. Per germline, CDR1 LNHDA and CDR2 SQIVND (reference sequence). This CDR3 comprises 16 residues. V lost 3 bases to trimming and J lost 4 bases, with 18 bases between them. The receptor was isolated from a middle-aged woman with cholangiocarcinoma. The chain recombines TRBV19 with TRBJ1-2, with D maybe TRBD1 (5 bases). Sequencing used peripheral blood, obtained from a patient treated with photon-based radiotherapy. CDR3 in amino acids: CASSIRADNPIYGYTF. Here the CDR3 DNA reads TGTGCCAGTAGTATCAGGGCGGACAATCCGATCTATGGCTACACCTTC. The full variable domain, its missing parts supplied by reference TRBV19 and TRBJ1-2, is DGGITQSPKYLFRKEGQNVTLSCEQNLNHDAMYWYRQDPGQGLRLIYYSQIVNDFQKGDIAEGYSVSREKKESFPLTVTSAQKNPTAFYLCASSIRADNPIYGYTFGSGTRLTVV.